Each of the 17 T cell receptor beta chains below was sequenced from the same sample in a study of shared clonotypes between healthy human individuals (dated by TCRdb to about 2020). Library preparation used the immunoSEQ multiplex PCR assay. The table was pulled from immuneACCESS by TCRdb, which kept in-frame rearrangements only. Such tables lose some clones; where checked, under half of the loss comes from unresolved V genes, and the rest has no known cause. Recorded for this sample are about 980,000 clones; approximately 76% of them occurred a single time. The top ten clones comprise nearly 1.5% of the sample. The source material was memory CD4+ T cells sorted from blood. The cell subset or site label corresponds to: CD45RA-negative fraction. These receptors all come from a man younger than 35 in good health.

Written as DNA, the CDR3 is TGTGCCTGGACCCGCGGTGGAGGGGTAACCAATCAGCCCCAGCATTTT. It yields the protein CAWTRGGGVTNQPQHF. The chain recombines TRBV30 with TRBJ1-5, with a possible D match to TRBD1 (5 bases). Between the trimmed V and J ends, which lost 4 bases and 3 bases, there was a span of 19 bases. Germline lookup yields CDR1 GTSNPN and CDR2 SVGIG (reference sequence). The CDR3 covers 16 residues.

The J gene is TRBJ2-1, the V gene TRBV11-3; 8 bases are shared with TRBD1. Germline CDR1 reads SGHNT; CDR2 reads YENEEA. CDR3 length: 15 amino acids. The V segment lost 4 bases and the J segment 7 bases; nucleotides outside the gene matches: 9. CDR3 protein: CASSSRQGKVNEQFF. The CDR3 coding sequence is TGTGCCAGCAGCTCACGACAGGGGAAAGTGAATGAGCAGTTCTTC.

This clone is a singleton in its sample. Other DNA variants within this sample encode the same CDR3. The rearrangement links TRBV27 to TRBJ2-7; no clear D. V lost 3 bases and J 2 bases, leaving 14 bases between the germline ends. This CDR3 is 15 amino acids long. In germline, CDR1 is MNHEY, CDR2 SMNVEV (reference sequence). This CDR3 is CASSFGRGFTYEQYF. The CDR3 DNA sequence: TGTGCCAGCAGTTTCGGTCGCGGTTTTACCTACGAGCAGTACTTC.

This chain links TRBV9 with TRBJ2-3; D gene unclear. Germline V lookup: CDR1 SGDLS, CDR2 YYNGEE. Trimming stripped 0 bases from V and 10 bases from J, with 15 bases between. This CDR3 comprises 14 residues. The CDR3 DNA reads as TGTGCCAGCAGCGTAGGTGTTACGGCAGAAGCGCAGTATTTT. Translating gives CASSVGVTAEAQYF. The full variable domain, with the rest looked up from reference TRBV9 and TRBJ2-3, is DSGVTQTPKHLITATGQRVTLRCSPRSGDLSVYWYQQSLDQGLQFLIQYYNGEERAKGNILERFSAQQFPDLHSELNLSSLELGDSALYFCASSVGVTAEAQYFGPGTRLTVL.

The chain is built from TRBV11-2 and TRBJ1-2; 9 bases fit TRBD1. This CDR3 is 15 amino acids long. The trim removed 1 base at V and 8 bases at J, leaving 8 bases unmatched. Germline V gene sequence: CDR1 SGHAT, CDR2 FQNNGV. The CDR3 bases are TGTGCCAGCAGCTTAGGAACAGGGGGCTTGGAGGGCTACACCTTC. This gives the protein CASSLGTGGLEGYTF.

This chain joins TRBV19 and TRBJ2-2, with D possibly matching TRBD2 (6 bases). CDR1 is LNHDA and CDR2 is SQIVND in the germline V gene (reference sequence). V lost 4 bases and J lost 5, with 11 bases in between. This CDR3 region has 14 residues. DNA for the CDR3: TGTGCCAGTAGTACCATCGCGGGAACCGGGGAGCTGTTTTTT. It translates to CASSTIAGTGELFF.

The chain recombines TRBV11-2 with TRBJ2-6; D is undetermined. The CDR3 is 17 residues long. Looked up from germline, CDR1 is SGHAT and CDR2 is FQNNGV. The germline V and J ends were trimmed by 5 bases and 0 bases, with 14 bases remaining between them. CDR3 nucleotide sequence: TGTGCCAGCAGCCCGCGCGCGTTCCACTCTGGGGCCAACGTCCTGACTTTC. It is translated as CASSPRAFHSGANVLTF.

The J gene is TRBJ1-1, the V gene TRBV2, with D unclear. The CDR3 has 14 amino acids. Trimming took off 6 bases at V and 3 bases at J, with 14 bases between the two ends. Germline values: CDR1 SNHLY, CDR2 FYNNEI. The CDR3 DNA is TGTGCCAGCAGCCCCGTTCCTCAAGACACTGAAGCTTTCTTT. This encodes CASSPVPQDTEAFF.

The chain employs TRBV28 and TRBJ2-7; 8 bases match TRBD1. Germline V CDR1 and CDR2: MDHEN, SYDVKM. The V and J ends lost 5 bases and 2 bases, in that order; junction bases with no gene match: 8. The CDR3 runs 15 residues. As DNA, the CDR3 is TGTGCCAGCAGTGGCAGGGGGCAGGTACCCTACGAGCAGTACTTC. This sequence encodes CASSGRGQVPYEQYF.

This clone appeared a few times. The rearrangement joins TRBV28 to TRBJ1-4; 12 bases agree with TRBD1. J was trimmed by 6 bases and V by 6 bases; bases with no gene match: 5. Germline V gene lookup returns CDR1 MDHEN and CDR2 SYDVKM. CDR3 size: 15 residues. Here the CDR3 reads CASSLRDRGHEKLFF. CDR3 in DNA: TGTGCCAGCAGCCTTCGGGACAGGGGGCATGAAAAACTGTTTTTT.

The CDR3 region has the DNA TGTGCCAGCGGATACCGGGACAGGGGGACTGAAGCTTTCTTT. This translates into CASGYRDRGTEAFF. The chain is built from TRBV5-4 and TRBJ1-1; TRBD1 agrees at 11 bases. Germline lookup yields CDR1 SGHNT and CDR2 YYREEE (reference sequence). There are 14 residues in the CDR3. V lost 7 bases, J lost 5 bases, and 7 bases stayed unmatched.

This clone came up once. CDR3 protein: CASRQTNTGELFF. The CDR3 DNA follows: TGTGCCAGCAGACAGACGAACACCGGGGAGCTGTTTTTT. The rearrangement links TRBV28 to TRBJ2-2, with D unclear. Trimming left V 6 bases short and J 0 bases short, with 5 bases between. CDR1 MDHEN and CDR2 SYDVKM come from the germline V gene. The CDR3 covers 13 residues. Complete variable domain (other parts from reference TRBV28 and TRBJ2-2): DVKVTQSSRYLVKRTGEKVFLECVQDMDHENMFWYRQDPGLGLRLIYFSYDVKMKEKGDIPEGYSVSREKKERFSLILESASTNQTSMYLCASRQTNTGELFFGEGSRLTVL.

This chain joins TRBV11-3 and TRBJ2-5; no reliable D call. The V gene lost 1 base and the J gene lost 1 base, with 10 bases spanning the gap. Germline-derived CDR1 and CDR2 are SGHNT and YENEEA. CDR3 size: 15 residues. CDR3 sequence reads: CASSLGAASQETQYF. CDR3 DNA sequence: TGTGCCAGCAGCTTAGGGGCAGCTTCCCAAGAGACCCAGTACTTC.

The genes are TRBV7-9 and TRBJ2-2; 9 bases align to TRBD1. Germline values: CDR1 SEHNR, CDR2 FQNEAQ (reference sequence). V lost 5 bases and J lost 6; bases outside the gene matches: 10. The CDR3 sequence is 16 residues long. CDR3: CASSLTGGAYSGELFF. The CDR3 bases are TGTGCCAGCAGCCTAACAGGGGGCGCCTACTCCGGGGAGCTGTTTTTT.

The chain joins TRBV9 to TRBJ1-2; 8 nucleotides agree with TRBD1. J lost 4 bases, V lost 0 bases, and 8 bases had no gene match. This CDR3 contains 16 residues. From germline, CDR1 is SGDLS and CDR2 YYNGEE. The CDR3 DNA sequence: TGTGCCAGCAGCGTAGGACCTGTAACAGGGGGCTATGGCTACACCTTC. It codes for CASSVGPVTGGYGYTF.

V usage is TRBV2 and J usage is TRBJ1-1; D call uncertain. The germline V gene has CDR1 SNHLY and CDR2 FYNNEI. The CDR3 consists of 10 residues. The V end was cut by 9 bases, the J end by 8 bases, with 10 bases between. The CDR3 DNA follows: TGTGCCAGTGGGATTTTCGAAGCTTTCTTT. It is translated as CASGIFEAFF.

The V gene is TRBV10-2, the J gene TRBJ1-1, with TRBD1 as a possible D gene (6 bases). This CDR3 has 13 residues. Germline CDR1 WSHSY, CDR2 SAAADI. The ends were cut back, 6 bases at V and 1 base at J, with 9 bases in the middle. For the CDR3, the DNA is TGCGCCAGCAGCACAGGGACGAACACTGAAGCTTTCTTT. Its protein is CASSTGTNTEAFF.